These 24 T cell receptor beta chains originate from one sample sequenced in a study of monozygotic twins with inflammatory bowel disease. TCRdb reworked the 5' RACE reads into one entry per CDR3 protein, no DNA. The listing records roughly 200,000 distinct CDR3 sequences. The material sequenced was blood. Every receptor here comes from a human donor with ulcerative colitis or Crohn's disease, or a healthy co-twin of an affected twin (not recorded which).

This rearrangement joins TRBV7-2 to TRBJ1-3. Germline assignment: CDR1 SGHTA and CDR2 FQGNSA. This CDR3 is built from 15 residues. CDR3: CASSYFIPNSNTIYF.

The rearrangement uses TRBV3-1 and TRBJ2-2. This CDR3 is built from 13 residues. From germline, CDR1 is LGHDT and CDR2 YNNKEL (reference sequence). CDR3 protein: CASSQDYNGELFF.

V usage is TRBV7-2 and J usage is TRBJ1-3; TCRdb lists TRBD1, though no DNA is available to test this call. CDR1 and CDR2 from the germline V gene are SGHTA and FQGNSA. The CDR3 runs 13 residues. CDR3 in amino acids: CASTLGQGNTIYF.

The CDR3 is CASSWSSGGYNEQFF. The chain joins TRBV5-1 to TRBJ2-1; there is no DNA to check the TCRdb D call of TRBD2. CDR1 is SGHRS and CDR2 is YFSETQ in the germline V gene. The CDR3 has 15 residues.

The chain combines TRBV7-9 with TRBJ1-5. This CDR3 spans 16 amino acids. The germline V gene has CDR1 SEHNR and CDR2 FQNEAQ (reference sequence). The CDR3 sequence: CASSSGGNSGHQPQHF.

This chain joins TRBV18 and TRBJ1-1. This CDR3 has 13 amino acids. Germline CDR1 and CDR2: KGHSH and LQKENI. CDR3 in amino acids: CASSPAIDTEAFF.

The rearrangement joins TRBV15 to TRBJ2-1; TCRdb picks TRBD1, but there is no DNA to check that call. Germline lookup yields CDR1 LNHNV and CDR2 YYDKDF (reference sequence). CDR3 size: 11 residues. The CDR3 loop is CATSSTGVKFF.

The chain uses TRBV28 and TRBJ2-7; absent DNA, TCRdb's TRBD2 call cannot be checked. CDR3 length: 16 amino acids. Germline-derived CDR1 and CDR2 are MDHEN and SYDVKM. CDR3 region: CASSPTSGGPTYEQYF.

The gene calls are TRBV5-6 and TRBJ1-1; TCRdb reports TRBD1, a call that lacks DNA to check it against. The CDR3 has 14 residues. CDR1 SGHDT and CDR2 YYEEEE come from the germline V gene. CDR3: CASSKGHPYTEAFF.

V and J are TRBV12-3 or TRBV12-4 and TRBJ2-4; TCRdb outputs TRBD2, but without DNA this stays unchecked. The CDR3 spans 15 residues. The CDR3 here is CASSLSSGGGDIQYF.

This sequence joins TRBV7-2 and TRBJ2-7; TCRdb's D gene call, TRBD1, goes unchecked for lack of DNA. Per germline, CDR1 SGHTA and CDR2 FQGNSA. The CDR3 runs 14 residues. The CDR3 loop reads CASSGGTGSYEQYF.

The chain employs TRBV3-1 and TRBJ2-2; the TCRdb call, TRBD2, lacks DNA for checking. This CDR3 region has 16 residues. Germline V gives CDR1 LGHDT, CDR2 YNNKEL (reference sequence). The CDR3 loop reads CASSQQTSVVTGELFF.

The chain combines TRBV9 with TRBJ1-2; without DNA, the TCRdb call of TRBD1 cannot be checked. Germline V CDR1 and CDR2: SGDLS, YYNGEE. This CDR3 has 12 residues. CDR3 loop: CASSATGYGYTF.

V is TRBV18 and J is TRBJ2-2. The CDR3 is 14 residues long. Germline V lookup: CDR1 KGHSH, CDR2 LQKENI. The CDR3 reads CASSPGLGTGELFF.

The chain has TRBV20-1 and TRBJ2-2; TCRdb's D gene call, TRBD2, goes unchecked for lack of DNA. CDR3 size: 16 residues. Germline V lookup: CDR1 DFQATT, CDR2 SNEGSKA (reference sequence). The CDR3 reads CSATPGGGGNTGELFF.

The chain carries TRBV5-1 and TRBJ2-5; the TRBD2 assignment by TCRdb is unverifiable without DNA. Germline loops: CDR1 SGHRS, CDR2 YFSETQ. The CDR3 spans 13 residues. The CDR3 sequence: CASSPGLAETQYF.

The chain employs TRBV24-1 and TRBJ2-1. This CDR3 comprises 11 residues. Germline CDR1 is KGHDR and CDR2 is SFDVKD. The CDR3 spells CATSVMDEQFF.

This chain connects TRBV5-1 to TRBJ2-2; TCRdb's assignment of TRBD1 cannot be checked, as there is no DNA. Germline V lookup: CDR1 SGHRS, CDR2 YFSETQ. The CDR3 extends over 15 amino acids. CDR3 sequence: CASSPGARDTGELFF.

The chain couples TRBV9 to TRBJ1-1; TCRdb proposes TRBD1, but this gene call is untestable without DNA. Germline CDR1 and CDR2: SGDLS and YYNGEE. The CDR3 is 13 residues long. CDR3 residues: CASSSRRPGEAFF.

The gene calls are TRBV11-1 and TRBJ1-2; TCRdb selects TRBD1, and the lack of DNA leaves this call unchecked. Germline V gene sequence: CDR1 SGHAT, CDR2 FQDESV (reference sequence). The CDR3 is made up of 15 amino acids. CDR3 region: CASSHGTGGNYGYTF.

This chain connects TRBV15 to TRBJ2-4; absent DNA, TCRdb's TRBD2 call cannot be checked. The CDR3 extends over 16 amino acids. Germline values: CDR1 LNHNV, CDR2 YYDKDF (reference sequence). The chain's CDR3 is CATSPQSGVGKNIQYF.

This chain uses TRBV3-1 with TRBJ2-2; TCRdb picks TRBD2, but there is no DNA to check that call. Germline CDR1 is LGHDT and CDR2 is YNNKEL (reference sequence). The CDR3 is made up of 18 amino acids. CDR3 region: CASSQGLAGVQAGGELFF.

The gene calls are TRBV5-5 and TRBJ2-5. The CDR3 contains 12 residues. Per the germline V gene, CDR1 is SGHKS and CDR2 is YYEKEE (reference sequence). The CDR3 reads CASSFEQETQYF.

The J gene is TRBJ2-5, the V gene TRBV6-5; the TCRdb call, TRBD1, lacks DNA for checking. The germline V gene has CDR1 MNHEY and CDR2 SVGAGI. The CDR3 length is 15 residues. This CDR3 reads CASSYGVGKGETQYF.